The TCR beta chain described here comes from a study of cytomegalovirus exposure and HLA in healthy donors. The PCR contained 60 Vbeta and 13 Jbeta primers. Original data processing: Tens of millions of unique TCR beta chains, approximately 11 million of them shared, were counted by a later analysis. Clones were sequenced by immunoSEQ multiplex PCR, and TCRdb holds only the in-frame ones, with some missing. The V and J calls and clone size are taken from that table; D and trimming were inferred from the DNA. Of roughly 150,000 clones detected, around three quarters appear once; the ten largest clones hold around 1%. This clone was detected a few times. CDR1 is SGHAT, CDR2 FQNNGV, per germline. V shed 3 bases, J shed 5 bases, and the junction held 8 bases outside the gene matches. The CDR3 runs 15 residues. Samples came from healthy bone marrow donors.

The sequenced sample was PBMCs. This receptor was taken from a middle-aged woman in good health and CMV-seronegative. The chain carries TRBV11-2 and TRBJ2-7, with 9 bases aligning to TRBD1. The DNA of the CDR3 is TGTGCCAGCAGCTTGAGCTGGGACAGGGATCACGAGCAGTACTTC. Its protein is CASSLSWDRDHEQYF.